This passage covers 24 T cell receptor beta chains from one sample sequenced in a study of cytomegalovirus exposure and HLA in healthy donors. 13 Jbeta primers and 60 Vbeta primers were used for the PCR. Assay used: immunoSEQ multiplex PCR; TCRdb lists only in-frame clones, some missing. The sample includes roughly 190,000 clones, around 80% seen only once; the top ten take around 1.9%. The specimen was PBMCs. The receptor set was obtained from a woman in her 30s in good health and CMV-seropositive.

The genes are TRBV18 and TRBJ2-2, with 9 positions matching TRBD1. This CDR3 is built from 15 residues. The ends lost 3 bases at V and 4 bases at J; junction bases unmatched: 3. CDR1 and CDR2 (germline): KGHSH, LQKENI. In DNA form, the CDR3 reads TGTGCCAGCTCACCTGGGACAGGGCCCACCGGGGAGCTGTTTTTT. This codes for CASSPGTGPTGELFF.

This clone came up once. The chain couples TRBV27 to TRBJ2-3; maybe TRBD1 (7 bases). The CDR3 has 18 residues. Germline V lookup: CDR1 MNHEY, CDR2 SMNVEV (reference sequence). The V gene lost 2 bases and the J gene lost 2 bases, with 20 bases spanning the gap. CDR3 loop: CASSLGVGAGGFTDTQYF. CDR3 in DNA: TGTGCCAGCAGTTTAGGGGTTGGGGCAGGGGGGTTCACAGATACGCAGTATTTT.

The chain recombines TRBV5-1 with TRBJ1-1; 7 nucleotides agree with TRBD1. CDR1 is SGHRS and CDR2 is YFSETQ in the germline V gene. The CDR3 spans 13 residues. With V trimmed by 4 bases and J by 4 bases, 4 bases remained unmatched. This chain's CDR3 is CASSRDRVTEAFF. CDR3 sequence (DNA): TGCGCCAGCAGCCGAGACAGGGTCACTGAAGCTTTCTTT.

V usage is TRBV5-6 and J usage is TRBJ2-7; D not resolved. Germline V gene sequence: CDR1 SGHDT, CDR2 YYEEEE. The V and J ends lost 0 bases and 2 bases respectively, with 6 bases between them. The CDR3 spans 13 residues. The CDR3: CASSLGPAYEQYF. CDR3 nucleotides: TGTGCCAGCAGCTTGGGCCCAGCCTACGAGCAGTACTTC.

The J gene is TRBJ2-1, the V gene TRBV7-9; 9 bases align to TRBD2. Germline trimming cut 1 base from V and 8 bases from J; bases unmatched to any gene: 6. The CDR3 consists of 15 residues. CDR1 is SEHNR and CDR2 is FQNEAQ in the germline V gene (reference sequence). CDR3 sequence reads: CASSLGGSGGDEQFF. The CDR3 DNA reads as TGTGCCAGCAGCTTAGGGGGTAGCGGGGGTGATGAGCAGTTCTTC. Using reference TRBV7-9 and TRBJ2-1 for the parts outside the CDR3, the full variable domain is DTGVSQNPRHKITKRGQNVTFRCDPISEHNRLYWYRQTLGQGPEFLTYFQNEAQLEKSRLLSDRFSAERPKGSFSTLEIQRTEQGDSAMYLCASSLGGSGGDEQFFGPGTRLTVL.

This rearrangement joins TRBV6-5 to TRBJ1-1; a possible D gene is TRBD1 (5 bases). CDR1 and CDR2 (germline): MNHEY, SVGAGI. This CDR3 region has 13 residues. The ends were cut back, 6 bases at V and 3 bases at J, with 11 bases in the middle. The CDR3 loop reads CASRSSGDTEAFF. CDR3 nucleotide sequence: TGTGCCAGCAGATCATCGGGGGACACTGAAGCTTTCTTT.

The J gene is TRBJ2-2, the V gene TRBV6-6, with TRBD1 identical over 11 bases. The CDR3 totals 15 residues. J lost 3 bases, V lost 10 bases, and 7 bases had no gene match. Per the germline V gene, CDR1 is MNHNY and CDR2 is SVGAGI (reference sequence). CDR3 amino acids: CATLGQGVDTGELFF. CDR3 sequence (DNA): TGTGCCACCTTGGGACAGGGGGTCGACACCGGGGAGCTGTTTTTT.

V and J are TRBV9 and TRBJ2-1; 7 bases line up with TRBD2. The CDR3 extends over 16 amino acids. Germline loops: CDR1 SGDLS, CDR2 YYNGEE. The ends lost 0 bases at V and 2 bases at J; junction bases unmatched: 5. The CDR3 protein is CASSVGGGLAYNEQFF. DNA for the CDR3: TGTGCCAGCAGCGTAGGCGGGGGTCTAGCCTACAATGAGCAGTTCTTC.

The rearrangement joins TRBV7-2 to TRBJ2-7; 12 bases are shared with TRBD2. Germline CDR1 is SGHTA and CDR2 is FQGNSA. The CDR3 is made up of 16 amino acids. The J segment lost 2 bases and the V segment lost 1 base, leaving 3 bases of the junction unmatched. The DNA of the CDR3 is TGTGCCAGCAGCTTAGTCTCTAGCGGGAGGGCCTACGAGCAGTACTTC. Translated: CASSLVSSGRAYEQYF.

This chain connects TRBV27 to TRBJ1-5; D is unclear. Trimming removed 8 bases at V and 5 bases at J, with 4 bases between. CDR1 MNHEY and CDR2 SMNVEV come from the germline V gene (reference sequence). The CDR3 has 10 amino acids. The CDR3 region is CASGHQPQHF. Written as DNA, the CDR3 is TGTGCCAGCGGCCATCAGCCCCAGCATTTT.

Only one count was recorded for this clone. The J gene is TRBJ1-3, the V gene TRBV30, with D maybe TRBD1 (6 bases). V was shortened by 0 bases and J by 1 base, with 13 bases between the two germline ends. Germline V gene lookup returns CDR1 GTSNPN and CDR2 SVGIG (reference sequence). The CDR3 is made up of 16 amino acids. The CDR3 loop reads CAWSVTGSRSGNTIYF. Here the CDR3 DNA reads TGTGCCTGGAGTGTTACAGGGAGTAGATCTGGAAACACCATATATTTT. The whole variable domain, remainder taken from reference TRBV30 and TRBJ1-3, is SQTIHQWPATLVQPVGSPLSLECTVEGTSNPNLYWYRQAAGRGLQLLFYSVGIGQISSEVPQNLSASRPQDRQFILSSKKLLLSDSGFYLCAWSVTGSRSGNTIYFGEGSWLTVV.

This CDR3 is CASRRLGDQETQYF. CDR3 DNA sequence: TGTGCCAGCAGGAGACTGGGAGATCAAGAGACCCAGTACTTC. V is TRBV6-5 and J is TRBJ2-5; possibly TRBD2 for D (5 bases). The CDR3 runs to 14 residues. The ends were cut back, 6 bases at V and 2 bases at J, with 13 bases in the middle. Germline V gene sequence: CDR1 MNHEY, CDR2 SVGAGI.

DNA for the CDR3: TGTGCCAGTAGCCCGACAGGGGAGAGCTCCTACGAGCAGTACTTC. The encoded protein is CASSPTGESSYEQYF. The gene calls are TRBV19 and TRBJ2-7; 8 bases agree with TRBD1. Trimming removed 6 bases from V and 0 bases from J; junction bases left unmatched: 7. The CDR3 covers 15 residues. Germline V CDR1 and CDR2: LNHDA, SQIVND (reference sequence).

This clone has just a few counts. This sequence joins TRBV5-6 and TRBJ1-4; maybe TRBD1 (6 bases). V shed 3 bases and J shed 8 bases, with 14 bases lying between them. Looked up from germline, CDR1 is SGHDT and CDR2 is YYEEEE. This CDR3 has 14 residues. CDR3 coding DNA: TGTGCCAGCAGCTCTCAACAGGGTATCGAAAAACTGTTTTTT. Translated, it gives CASSSQQGIEKLFF.

The chain links TRBV6-6 to TRBJ1-2; no definite D call. The V end was cut by 0 bases, the J end by 4 bases, with 12 bases between. The CDR3 has 15 residues. Germline CDR1 MNHNY, CDR2 SVGAGI (reference sequence). CDR3 residues: CASSYSLTDIYGYTF. In DNA, the CDR3 is TGTGCCAGCAGTTACTCGTTAACAGATATCTATGGCTACACCTTC.

The rearrangement links TRBV19 to TRBJ1-1; 9 nucleotides agree with TRBD1. Germline V gene lookup returns CDR1 LNHDA and CDR2 SQIVND (reference sequence). The CDR3 covers 17 residues. V lost 7 bases and J lost 1; bases outside the gene matches: 13. The CDR3 sequence is CASKWSGTGKRNTEAFF. CDR3 nucleotides: TGTGCCAGTAAGTGGAGTGGGACAGGGAAGCGGAACACTGAAGCTTTCTTT.

The gene calls are TRBV20-1 and TRBJ2-2, with D unresolved. This CDR3 is built from 11 residues. The germline V gene has CDR1 DFQATT and CDR2 SNEGSKA (reference sequence). V was trimmed by 3 bases and J by 8 bases, leaving 7 bases between them. The CDR3 DNA is TGCAGTGCTAGTAGTCAAGGGGAGCTGTTTTTT. Encoded protein: CSASSQGELFF.

The V gene is TRBV9, the J gene TRBJ2-6; 10 nucleotides match TRBD2. The CDR3 is 20 amino acids. Unmatched junction bases numbered 13, after V lost 1 base and J lost 3 bases. Germline V gene lookup returns CDR1 SGDLS and CDR2 YYNGEE. The CDR3 loop is CASSVQSGLAGVIGANVLTF. In DNA form, the CDR3 reads TGTGCCAGCAGCGTACAGTCTGGGCTAGCGGGAGTCATTGGGGCCAACGTCCTGACTTTC.

The gene calls are TRBV7-8 and TRBJ1-5; the D gene is possibly TRBD1 (6 bases). Germline-derived CDR1 and CDR2 are SGHVS and FQNEAQ. CDR3 length: 17 amino acids. The V end was cut by 2 bases, the J end by 5 bases, with 19 bases between. Written as DNA, the CDR3 is TGTGCCAGCAGCTTAAGGGGGTCAGGGTTTGGGGATCAGCCCCAGCATTTT. Amino acid sequence: CASSLRGSGFGDQPQHF.

The chain carries TRBV6-6 and TRBJ1-1; D might be TRBD1 (5 bases). Trimming left V 5 bases short and J 3 bases short, with 16 bases between. The CDR3 is 15 amino acids. CDR1 and CDR2 (germline): MNHNY, SVGAGI (reference sequence). Here the CDR3 reads CASSVDHDSYTEAFF. In DNA, the CDR3 is TGTGCCAGCAGTGTAGACCACGACAGCTACACTGAAGCTTTCTTT.

The chain employs TRBV7-9 and TRBJ1-2, with D perhaps matching TRBD1 (6 bases). Trimming took 5 bases from V and 4 from J, leaving 14 bases between them. The CDR3 runs 14 residues. Germline values: CDR1 SEHNR, CDR2 FQNEAQ (reference sequence). The CDR3 DNA reads as TGTGCCAGCAGCCCCAGAGGGGGGGCCTATGGCTACACCTTC. This gives the protein CASSPRGGAYGYTF.

This clone was counted only a few times. The chain recombines TRBV5-8 with TRBJ1-2, with unresolved D. CDR3 length: 12 residues. The ends were cut back, 5 bases at V and 8 bases at J, with 13 bases in the middle. Germline assignment: CDR1 SGHTS and CDR2 YDEGEE. The CDR3 here is CASSSGLSGYTF. The CDR3 DNA is TGTGCCAGCAGTTCCGGTTTATCCGGCTACACCTTC.

V gene TRBV7-9 combines with J gene TRBJ2-5; D gene uncertain. Germline assignment: CDR1 SEHNR and CDR2 FQNEAQ (reference sequence). CDR3 length equals 13 residues. V lost 0 bases to trimming and J lost 8 bases, with 10 bases between them. The CDR3 sequence: CASSLAAPETQYF. The CDR3 DNA sequence: TGTGCCAGCAGCTTAGCGGCTCCCGAAACCCAGTACTTC. Variable domain in full (rest from reference TRBV7-9 and TRBJ2-5): DTGVSQNPRHKITKRGQNVTFRCDPISEHNRLYWYRQTLGQGPEFLTYFQNEAQLEKSRLLSDRFSAERPKGSFSTLEIQRTEQGDSAMYLCASSLAAPETQYFGPGTRLLVL.

This CDR3 reads CASSRNRGGGYTF. CDR3 DNA sequence: TGTGCCAGTAGTAGGAACAGGGGCGGCGGCTACACCTTC. The rearrangement joins TRBV19 to TRBJ1-2; 7 bases match TRBD1. V shed 4 bases, J shed 8 bases, and the junction held 7 bases outside the gene matches. Germline CDR1 is LNHDA and CDR2 is SQIVND (reference sequence). CDR3 length: 13 residues.